The clone carrying this T cell receptor beta chain was counted many times. The sample belongs to a study of control samples from healthy donors and cancer patients. The trim removed 5 bases at V and 1 base at J, leaving 1 base unmatched. The CDR3 is 13 amino acids. Germline CDR1 is LNHDA and CDR2 is SQIVND (reference sequence). Repertoires were generated with immunoSEQ multiplex PCR, while TCRdb's copy carries only in-frame clones and drops some. The table shows 95,000 to 150,000 clones, with roughly 89% occurring only once. The specimen was blood. The chain links TRBV19 to TRBJ2-5; 7 nucleotides align to TRBD1. The sequence came from a man aged 25-45 years in good health. Here the CDR3 DNA reads TGTGCCAGTAGTCCAGGGGGCCAAGAGACCCAGTACTTC. It yields the protein CASSPGGQETQYF.